This TCR beta chain is from a study of OX40 agonist ivuxolimab in advanced cancers. Overall study findings and caveats: Relative to CD4+ cells, CD8+ T cells on average had more expanded clones.

TCRdb keeps only in-frame clones here, not all; method: immunoSEQ multiplex PCR. The table records 30,000 to 40,000 clones, roughly nine tenths of them present only once. Germline loops: CDR1 ENHRY, CDR2 SYGVKD. Trimming left V 6 bases short and J 1 base short, with 4 bases between. The CDR3 covers 11 residues. A word on this clone: Its antigen is as yet unknown.

This clonotype was sampled from an adult with an advanced solid tumor such as melanoma, head and neck, liver or kidney cancer. The genes are TRBV10-3 and TRBJ2-7; D unresolved. This specimen consisted of CD4+ or CD8+ T cells sorted from blood, obtained in a trial of the OX40 agonist ivuxolimab. The CDR3 here is CAISRSYEQYF. The CDR3 DNA is TGTGCCATCAGCCGTTCCTACGAGCAGTACTTC.